Listed below are T cell receptor beta chains from one sample, sequenced in a study of T cell clonotyping in hematopoietic cell transplantation. Clones were sequenced by immunoSEQ multiplex PCR, and TCRdb holds only the in-frame ones, with some missing. The table includes roughly 9,800 clones, about nine tenths detected once. The specimen was peripheral blood mononuclear cells, collected before stem cell transplant. The receptors were sampled from a woman between 45 and 65 years old with chronic myeloid leukemia. Some clones in this sample may be carry-over from other donors' samples. CDR3s include the opening cysteine and the closing phenylalanine or tryptophan. A D gene is named only where the DNA matches it firmly. Size is stated for part of the rows, as once, few or many counts, or as a class when the clone is expanded.

d_gene	abundance	v_gene	j_gene	CDR3aa	CDR3nt
TRBD1	NA	TRBV9	TRBJ1-1	CASSVSGTGLTEAFF	TGTGCCAGCAGCGTCTCGGGGACAGGGTTGACTGAAGCTTTCTTT
NA	NA	TRBV19	TRBJ1-5	CASSTQAGRGNQPQHF	TGTGCCAGTAGTACCCAGGCAGGACGGGGCAATCAGCCCCAGCATTTT
NA	NA	TRBV30	TRBJ2-1	CAWSTGRGKGEQFF	TGTGCCTGGAGTACGGGCAGGGGAAAAGGGGAGCAGTTCTTC
TRBD1	once	TRBV27	TRBJ2-7	CASRRQGSYEQYF	TGTGCCAGCAGACGACAGGGGTCCTACGAGCAGTACTTC
NA	NA	TRBV6-5	TRBJ2-7	CASTRRVGTYEQYF	TGTGCCAGCACCCGGAGGGTCGGAACCTACGAGCAGTACTTC
NA	NA	TRBV6-5	TRBJ2-7	CASSYFPKGSYEQYF	TGTGCCAGCAGTTACTTTCCTAAGGGATCCTACGAGCAGTACTTC
TRBD1	once	TRBV2	TRBJ1-1	CASSNPGQRNTEAFF	TGTGCCAGCAGCAACCCGGGACAGAGAAACACTGAAGCTTTCTTT
NA	NA	TRBV9	TRBJ2-5	CASSTSWGAQETQYF	TGTGCCAGCAGCACCAGCTGGGGGGCCCAAGAGACCCAGTACTTC
TRBD1	NA	TRBV28	TRBJ2-7	CASSLPGGSYEQYF	TGTGCCAGCAGTTTGCCAGGGGGCTCCTACGAGCAGTACTTC
NA	NA	TRBV19	TRBJ2-4	CASSPIQIAKNIQYF	TGTGCCAGTAGCCCGATCCAAATAGCCAAAAACATTCAGTACTTC
NA	NA	TRBV6-6	TRBJ2-7	CASRGDPANYEQYF	TGTGCCAGCAGGGGGGACCCCGCGAACTACGAGCAGTACTTC
TRBD1	NA	TRBV10-3	TRBJ1-5	CAISETGTEYSNQPQHF	TGTGCCATCAGTGAGACCGGGACAGAGTATAGCAATCAGCCCCAGCATTTT